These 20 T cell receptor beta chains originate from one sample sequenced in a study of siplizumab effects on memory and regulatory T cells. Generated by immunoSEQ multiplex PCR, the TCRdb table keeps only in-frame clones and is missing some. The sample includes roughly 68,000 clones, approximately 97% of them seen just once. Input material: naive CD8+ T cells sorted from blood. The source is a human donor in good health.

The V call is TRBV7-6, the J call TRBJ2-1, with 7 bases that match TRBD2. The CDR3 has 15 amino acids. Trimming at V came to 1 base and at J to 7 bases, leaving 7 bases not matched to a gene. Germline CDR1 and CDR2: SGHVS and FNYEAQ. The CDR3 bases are TGTGCCAGCAGCTTAGGAGCGGGGCGTGGGAATGAGCAGTTCTTC. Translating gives CASSLGAGRGNEQFF.

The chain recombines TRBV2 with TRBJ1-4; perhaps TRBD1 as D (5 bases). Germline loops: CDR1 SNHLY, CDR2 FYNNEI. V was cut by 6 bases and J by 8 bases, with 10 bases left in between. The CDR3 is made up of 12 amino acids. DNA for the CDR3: TGTGCCAGCAGGTGGGCAGGGGAAAAACTGTTTTTT. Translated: CASRWAGEKLFF.

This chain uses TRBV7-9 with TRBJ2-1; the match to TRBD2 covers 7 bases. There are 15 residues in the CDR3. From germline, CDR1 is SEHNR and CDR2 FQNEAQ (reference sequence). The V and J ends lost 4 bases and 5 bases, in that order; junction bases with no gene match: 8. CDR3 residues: CASSWVAGGHNEQFF. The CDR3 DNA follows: TGTGCCAGCAGCTGGGTAGCGGGTGGACACAATGAGCAGTTCTTC.

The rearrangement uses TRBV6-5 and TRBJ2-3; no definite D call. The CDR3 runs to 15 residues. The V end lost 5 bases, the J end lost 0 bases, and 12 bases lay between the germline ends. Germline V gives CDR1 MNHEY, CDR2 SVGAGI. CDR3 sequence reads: CASSPHFGSTDTQYF. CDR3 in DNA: TGTGCCAGCAGTCCCCACTTTGGAAGCACAGATACGCAGTATTTT.

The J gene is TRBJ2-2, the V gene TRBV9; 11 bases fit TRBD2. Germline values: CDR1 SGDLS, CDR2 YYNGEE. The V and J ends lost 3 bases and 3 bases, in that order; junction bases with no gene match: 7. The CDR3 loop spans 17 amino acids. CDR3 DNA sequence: TGTGCCAGCAGCGCTTCGACTAGCGGGGAGGACACCGGGGAGCTGTTTTTT. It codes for CASSASTSGEDTGELFF.

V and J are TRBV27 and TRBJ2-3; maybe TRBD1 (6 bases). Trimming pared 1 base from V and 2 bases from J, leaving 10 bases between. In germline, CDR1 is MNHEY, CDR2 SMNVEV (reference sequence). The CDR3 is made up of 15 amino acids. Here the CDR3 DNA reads TGTGCCAGCAGTTTATGGGGGCCCGCCACAGATACGCAGTATTTT. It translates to CASSLWGPATDTQYF.

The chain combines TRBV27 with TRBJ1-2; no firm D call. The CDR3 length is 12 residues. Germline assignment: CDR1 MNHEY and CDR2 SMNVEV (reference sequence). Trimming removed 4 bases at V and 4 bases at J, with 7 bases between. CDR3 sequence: CASSSGPYGYTF. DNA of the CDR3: TGTGCCAGCAGTTCTGGGCCCTATGGCTACACCTTC.

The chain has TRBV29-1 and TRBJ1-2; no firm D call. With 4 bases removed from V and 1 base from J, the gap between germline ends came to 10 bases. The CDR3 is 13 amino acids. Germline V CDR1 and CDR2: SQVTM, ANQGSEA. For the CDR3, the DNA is TGCAGCGTTGGAGTAGAACTTAACTATGGCTACACCTTC. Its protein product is CSVGVELNYGYTF.

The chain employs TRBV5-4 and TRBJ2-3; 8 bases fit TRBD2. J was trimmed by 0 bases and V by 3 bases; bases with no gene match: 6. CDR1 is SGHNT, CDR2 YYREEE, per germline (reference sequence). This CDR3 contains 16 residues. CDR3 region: CASSSLPGGSTDTQYF. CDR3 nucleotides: TGTGCCAGCAGCTCTCTCCCGGGGGGGAGCACAGATACGCAGTATTTT.

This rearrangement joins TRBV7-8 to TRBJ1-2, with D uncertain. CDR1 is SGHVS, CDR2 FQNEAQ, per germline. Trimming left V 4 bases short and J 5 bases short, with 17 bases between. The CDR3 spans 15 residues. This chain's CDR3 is CASSSSDGTHYGYTF. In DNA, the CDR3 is TGTGCCAGCAGCTCTTCCGATGGAACCCATTATGGCTACACCTTC.

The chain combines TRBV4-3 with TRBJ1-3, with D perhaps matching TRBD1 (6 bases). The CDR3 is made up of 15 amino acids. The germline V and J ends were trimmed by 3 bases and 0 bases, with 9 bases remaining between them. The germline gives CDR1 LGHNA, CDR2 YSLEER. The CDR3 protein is CASSQGGNSGNTIYF. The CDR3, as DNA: TGCGCCAGCAGCCAGGGGGGCAACTCTGGAAACACCATATATTTT.

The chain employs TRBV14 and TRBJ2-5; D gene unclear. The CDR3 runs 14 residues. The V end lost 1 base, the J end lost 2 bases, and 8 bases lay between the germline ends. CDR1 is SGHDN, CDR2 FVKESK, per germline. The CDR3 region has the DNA TGTGCCAGCAGCCAAGTACTACGACAAGAGACCCAGTACTTC. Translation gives CASSQVLRQETQYF.

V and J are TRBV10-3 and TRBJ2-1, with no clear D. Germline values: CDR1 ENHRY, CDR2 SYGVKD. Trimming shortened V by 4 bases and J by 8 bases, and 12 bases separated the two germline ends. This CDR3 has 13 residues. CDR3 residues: CAISVDLRDEQFF. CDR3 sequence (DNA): TGTGCCATCAGTGTAGACCTACGTGATGAGCAGTTCTTC.

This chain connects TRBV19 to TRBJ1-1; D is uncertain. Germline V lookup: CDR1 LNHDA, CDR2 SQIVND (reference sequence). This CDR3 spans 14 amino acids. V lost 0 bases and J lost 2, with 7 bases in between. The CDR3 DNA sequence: TGTGCCAGTAGTATAGAACCAGAAAACACTGAAGCTTTCTTT. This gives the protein CASSIEPENTEAFF.

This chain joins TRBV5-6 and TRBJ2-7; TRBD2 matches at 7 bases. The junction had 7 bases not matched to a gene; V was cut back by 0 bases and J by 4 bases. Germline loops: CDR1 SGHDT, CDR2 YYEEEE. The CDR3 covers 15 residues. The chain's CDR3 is CASSLAQIAGYEQYF. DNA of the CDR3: TGTGCCAGCAGCTTGGCCCAAATAGCGGGTTACGAGCAGTACTTC.

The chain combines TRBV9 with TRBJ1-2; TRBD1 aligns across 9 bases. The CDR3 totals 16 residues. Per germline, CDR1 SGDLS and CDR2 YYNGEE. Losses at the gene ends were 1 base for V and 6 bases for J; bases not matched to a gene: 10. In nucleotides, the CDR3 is TGTGCCAGCAGCGTAAACCGGGACAGGGTTTTGGATGGCTACACCTTC. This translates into CASSVNRDRVLDGYTF.

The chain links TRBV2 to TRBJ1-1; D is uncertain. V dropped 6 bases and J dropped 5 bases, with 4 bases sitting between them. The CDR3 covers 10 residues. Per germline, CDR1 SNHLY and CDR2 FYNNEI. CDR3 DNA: TGTGCCAGCAGATGGACTGAAGCTTTCTTT. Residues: CASRWTEAFF.

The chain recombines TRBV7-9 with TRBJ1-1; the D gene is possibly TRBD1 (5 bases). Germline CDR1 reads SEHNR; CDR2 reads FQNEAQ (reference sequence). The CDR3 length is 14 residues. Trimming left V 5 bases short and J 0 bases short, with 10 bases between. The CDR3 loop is CASSLWDLNTEAFF. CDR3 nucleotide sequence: TGTGCCAGCAGCCTATGGGACCTGAACACTGAAGCTTTCTTT.

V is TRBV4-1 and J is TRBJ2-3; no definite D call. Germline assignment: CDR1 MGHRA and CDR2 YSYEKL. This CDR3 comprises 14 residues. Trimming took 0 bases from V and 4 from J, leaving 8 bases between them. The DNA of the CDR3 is TGCGCCAGCAGCCAAGATCAGGCGGCAGATACGCAGTATTTT. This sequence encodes CASSQDQAADTQYF.

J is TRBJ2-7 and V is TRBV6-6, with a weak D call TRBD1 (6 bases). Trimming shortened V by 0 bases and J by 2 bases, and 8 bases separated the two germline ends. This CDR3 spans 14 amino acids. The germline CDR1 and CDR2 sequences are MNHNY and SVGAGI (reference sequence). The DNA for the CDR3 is TGTGCCAGCAGTTACTCGGGACAAACCTACGAGCAGTACTTC. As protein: CASSYSGQTYEQYF.